Detailed here is one T cell receptor beta chain. These data originate in a study of OX40 agonist ivuxolimab in advanced cancers. Study-level information: It was ivuxolimab, an agonistic anti-OX40 (CD134) antibody, that patients were treated with. Administration of intravenous ivuxolimab to patients occurred every 2 weeks at 0.01 to 10 mg/kg.

Patients with a history of autoimmune disease or on systemic immunosuppression were excluded. Profiled with immunoSEQ multiplex PCR; TCRdb holds only in-frame clones, not every one. The sample consists of 45,000 or so clones, 88% of them appearing once. The V and J ends lost 3 bases and 3 bases, in that order; junction bases with no gene match: 7. CDR1 is SGHRS, CDR2 YFSETQ, per germline. The CDR3 extends over 16 amino acids. Sequenced here: CD4+ or CD8+ T cells sorted from blood, sampled in a trial of the OX40 agonist ivuxolimab. This chain uses TRBV5-1 with TRBJ1-1; 11 nucleotides match TRBD1. The receptor was isolated from an adult with an advanced solid tumor such as melanoma, head and neck, liver or kidney cancer. Written as DNA, the CDR3 is TGCGCCAGCAGCTACGGACAGGGGGCGCCTGACACTGAAGCTTTCTTT. Encoded protein: CASSYGQGAPDTEAFF.